This TCR beta chain came from a study of T cell clonality in common variable immunodeficiency. Points on this clone: Its antigen remains unidentified. The read stops 3 residues short of the end of the CDR3; the missing end is completed from the germline J gene.

The CDR3 consists of 15 residues. Germline V gene data show CDR1 as SQVTM and CDR2 as ANQGSEA. V lost 2 bases to trimming and J lost 1 base; unmatched junction nucleotides: 8. Findings of the study overall: CVID subjects had higher TCRbeta clonality than healthy controls, most marked in about a third. Authors noted CVID clonality's cause needs subpopulation repertoire sequencing. In common variable immunodeficiency, TCR beta chains reportedly carried fewer deletions and N-nucleotide insertions.

CVID subjects had received replacement immunoglobulin for at least one year. Each donor provided about 5 to 9 ml of heparinized whole blood. Sequencing used immunoSEQ multiplex PCR; TCRdb keeps in-frame clones, though not all of them. Sampling found 25,000 to 35,000 clones, none seen once. The chain is built from TRBV29-1 and TRBJ2-7; 7 bases map to TRBD1. Sequenced: peripheral blood mononuclear cells. This TCR derives from a human donor with common variable immunodeficiency. Partial CDR3 DNA: TGCAGCGTTGAATGGGCGGGCAGGGGGTCCTACGAG. This translates into CSVEWAGRGSYE. Given in full, the CDR3 is CSVEWAGRGSYEQYF.